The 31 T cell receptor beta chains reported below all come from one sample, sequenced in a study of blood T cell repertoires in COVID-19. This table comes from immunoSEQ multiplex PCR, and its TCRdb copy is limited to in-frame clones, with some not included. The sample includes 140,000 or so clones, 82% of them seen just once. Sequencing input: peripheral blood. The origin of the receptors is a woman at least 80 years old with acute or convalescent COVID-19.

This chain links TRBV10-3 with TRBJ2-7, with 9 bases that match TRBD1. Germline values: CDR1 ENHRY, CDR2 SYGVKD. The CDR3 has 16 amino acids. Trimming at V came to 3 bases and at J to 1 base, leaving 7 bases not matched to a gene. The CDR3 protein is CAISDFDRGLSYEQYF. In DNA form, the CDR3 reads TGTGCCATCAGTGATTTCGACAGGGGGTTATCCTACGAGCAGTACTTC.

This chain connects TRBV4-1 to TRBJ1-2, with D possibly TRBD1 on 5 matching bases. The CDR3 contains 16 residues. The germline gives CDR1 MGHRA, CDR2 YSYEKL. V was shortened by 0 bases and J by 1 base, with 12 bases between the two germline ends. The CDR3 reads CASSQEPAGINYGYTF. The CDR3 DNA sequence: TGCGCCAGCAGCCAAGAACCCGCAGGGATTAACTATGGCTACACCTTC.

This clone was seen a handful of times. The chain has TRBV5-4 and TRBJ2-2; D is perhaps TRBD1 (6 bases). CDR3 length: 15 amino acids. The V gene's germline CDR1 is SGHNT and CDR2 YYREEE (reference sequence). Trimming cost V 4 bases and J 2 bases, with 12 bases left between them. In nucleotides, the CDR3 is TGTGCCAGCAGCGACGGACAGCTAAACACCGGGGAGCTGTTTTTT. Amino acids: CASSDGQLNTGELFF.

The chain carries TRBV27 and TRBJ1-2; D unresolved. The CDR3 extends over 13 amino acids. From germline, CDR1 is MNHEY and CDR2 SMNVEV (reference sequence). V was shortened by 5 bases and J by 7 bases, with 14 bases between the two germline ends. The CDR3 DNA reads TGTGCCAGCAGTCCCAGCGGTAAGATTGGCTACACCTTC. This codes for CASSPSGKIGYTF.

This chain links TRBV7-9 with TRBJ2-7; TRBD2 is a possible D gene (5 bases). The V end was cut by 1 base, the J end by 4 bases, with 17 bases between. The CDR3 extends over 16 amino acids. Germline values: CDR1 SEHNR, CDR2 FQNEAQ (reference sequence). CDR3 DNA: TGTGCCAGCAGCTTAGTTTCGGGATCCCTTCATTACGAGCAGTACTTC. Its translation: CASSLVSGSLHYEQYF.

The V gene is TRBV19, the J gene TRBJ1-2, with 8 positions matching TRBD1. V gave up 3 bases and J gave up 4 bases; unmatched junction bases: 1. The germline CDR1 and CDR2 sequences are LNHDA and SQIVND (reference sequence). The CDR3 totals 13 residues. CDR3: CASSMDRVYGYTF. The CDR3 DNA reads TGTGCCAGTAGTATGGACAGGGTCTATGGCTACACCTTC.

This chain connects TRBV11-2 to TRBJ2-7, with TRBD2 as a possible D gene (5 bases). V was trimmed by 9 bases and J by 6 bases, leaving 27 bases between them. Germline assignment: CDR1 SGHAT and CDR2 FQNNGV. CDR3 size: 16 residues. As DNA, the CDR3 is TGTGCCAGGGAGCAAGGACTGCCTGACCCTTTGGGCGAGCAGTACTTC. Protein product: CAREQGLPDPLGEQYF.

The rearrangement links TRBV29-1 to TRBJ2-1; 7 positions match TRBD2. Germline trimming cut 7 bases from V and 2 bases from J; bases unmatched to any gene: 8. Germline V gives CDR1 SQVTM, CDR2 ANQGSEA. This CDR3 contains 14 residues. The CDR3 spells CSDFSGNPYNEQFF. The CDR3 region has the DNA TGCAGCGATTTCAGCGGGAATCCCTACAATGAGCAGTTCTTC.

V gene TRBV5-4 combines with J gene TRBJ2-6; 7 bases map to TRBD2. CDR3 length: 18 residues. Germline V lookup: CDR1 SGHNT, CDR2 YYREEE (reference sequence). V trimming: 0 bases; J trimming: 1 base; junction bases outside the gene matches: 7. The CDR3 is CASSLVGGSYSGANVLTF. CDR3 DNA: TGTGCCAGCAGCTTGGTGGGCGGGAGTTATTCTGGGGCCAACGTCCTGACTTTC.

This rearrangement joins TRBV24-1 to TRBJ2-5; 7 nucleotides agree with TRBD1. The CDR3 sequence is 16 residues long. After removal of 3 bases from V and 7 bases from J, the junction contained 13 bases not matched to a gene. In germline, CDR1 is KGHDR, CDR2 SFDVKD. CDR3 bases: TGTGCCACCAGTGATCCACAGGGGACGGCCGGAGGGACCCAGTACTTC. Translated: CATSDPQGTAGGTQYF.

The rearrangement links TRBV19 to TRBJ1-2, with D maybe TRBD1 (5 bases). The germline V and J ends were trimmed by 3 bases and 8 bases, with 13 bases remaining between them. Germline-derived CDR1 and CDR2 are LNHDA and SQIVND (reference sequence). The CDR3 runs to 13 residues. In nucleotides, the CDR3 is TGTGCCAGTAGTATCCAGGGATTCGGAGGCTACACCTTC. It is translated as CASSIQGFGGYTF.

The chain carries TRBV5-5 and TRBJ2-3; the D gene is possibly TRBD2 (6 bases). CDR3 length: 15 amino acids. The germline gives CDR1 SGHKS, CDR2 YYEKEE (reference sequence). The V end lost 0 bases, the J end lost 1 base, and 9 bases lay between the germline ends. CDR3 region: CASSLGWGGTDTQYF. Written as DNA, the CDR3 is TGTGCCAGCAGCTTGGGATGGGGGGGCACAGATACGCAGTATTTT.

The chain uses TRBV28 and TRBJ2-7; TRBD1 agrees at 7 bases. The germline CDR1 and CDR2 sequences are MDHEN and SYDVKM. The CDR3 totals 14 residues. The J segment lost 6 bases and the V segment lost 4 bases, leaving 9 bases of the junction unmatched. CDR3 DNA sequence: TGTGCCAGCAGTTCCATGACAGGGTTCGTCGAGCAGTACTTC. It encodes CASSSMTGFVEQYF.

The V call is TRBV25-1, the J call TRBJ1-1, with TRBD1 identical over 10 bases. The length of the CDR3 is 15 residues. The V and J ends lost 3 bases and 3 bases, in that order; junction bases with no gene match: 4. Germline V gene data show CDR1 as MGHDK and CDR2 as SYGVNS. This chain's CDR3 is CASSDTGTGDTEAFF. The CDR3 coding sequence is TGTGCCAGCAGTGACACCGGGACAGGGGACACTGAAGCTTTCTTT.

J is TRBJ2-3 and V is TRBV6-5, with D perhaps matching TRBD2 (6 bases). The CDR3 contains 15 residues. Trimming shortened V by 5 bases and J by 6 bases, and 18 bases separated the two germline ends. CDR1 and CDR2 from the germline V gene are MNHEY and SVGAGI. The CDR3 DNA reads TGTGCCAGCAGTACGACCTGGGGGGAAACGGATACGCAGTATTTT. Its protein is CASSTTWGETDTQYF.

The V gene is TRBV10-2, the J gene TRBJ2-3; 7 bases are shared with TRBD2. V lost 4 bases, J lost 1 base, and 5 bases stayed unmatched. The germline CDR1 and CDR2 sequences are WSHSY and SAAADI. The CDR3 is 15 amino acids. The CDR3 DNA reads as TGCGCCAGCAGTGGTGGCGGGGGTGGCACAGATACGCAGTATTTT. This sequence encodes CASSGGGGGTDTQYF.

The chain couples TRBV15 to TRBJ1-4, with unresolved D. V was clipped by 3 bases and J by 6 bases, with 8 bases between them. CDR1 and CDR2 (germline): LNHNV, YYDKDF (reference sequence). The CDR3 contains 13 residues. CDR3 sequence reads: CATSRGSYEKLFF. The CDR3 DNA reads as TGTGCCACCAGCAGGGGCAGTTATGAAAAACTGTTTTTT.

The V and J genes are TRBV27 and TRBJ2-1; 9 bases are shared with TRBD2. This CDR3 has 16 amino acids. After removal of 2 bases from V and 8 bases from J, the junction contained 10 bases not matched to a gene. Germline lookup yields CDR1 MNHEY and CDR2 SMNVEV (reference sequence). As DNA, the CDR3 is TGTGCCAGCAGTTTAGTAGGCGGGGGGGCTATCTATGAGCAGTTCTTC. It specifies CASSLVGGGAIYEQFF.

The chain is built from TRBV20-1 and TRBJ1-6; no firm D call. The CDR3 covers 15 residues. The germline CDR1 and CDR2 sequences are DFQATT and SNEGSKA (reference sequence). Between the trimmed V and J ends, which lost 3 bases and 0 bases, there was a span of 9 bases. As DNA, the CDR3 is TGCAGTGCTAGTGACGGAGGCTCCTATAATTCACCCCTCCACTTT. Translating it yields CSASDGGSYNSPLHF.

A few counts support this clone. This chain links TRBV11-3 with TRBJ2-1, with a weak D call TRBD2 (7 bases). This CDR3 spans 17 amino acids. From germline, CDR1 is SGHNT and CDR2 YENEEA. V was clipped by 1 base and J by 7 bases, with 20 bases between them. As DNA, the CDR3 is TGTGCCAGCAGCTTAGGCGGTTTGAGGGGGGGAGGGAATGAGCAGTTCTTC. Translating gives CASSLGGLRGGGNEQFF.

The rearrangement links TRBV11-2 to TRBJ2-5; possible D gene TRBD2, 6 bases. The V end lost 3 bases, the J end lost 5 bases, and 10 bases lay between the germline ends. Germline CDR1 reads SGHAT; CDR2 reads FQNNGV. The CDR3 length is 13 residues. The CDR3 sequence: CASSFGSGETQYF. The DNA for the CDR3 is TGTGCCAGCAGCTTCGGAAGCGGGGAGACCCAGTACTTC.

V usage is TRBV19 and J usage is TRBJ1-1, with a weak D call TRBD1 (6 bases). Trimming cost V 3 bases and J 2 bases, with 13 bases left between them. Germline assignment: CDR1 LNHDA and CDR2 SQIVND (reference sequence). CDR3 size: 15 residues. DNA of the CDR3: TGTGCCAGTAGTATGAGCGGGACAACTAACACTGAAGCTTTCTTT. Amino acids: CASSMSGTTNTEAFF.

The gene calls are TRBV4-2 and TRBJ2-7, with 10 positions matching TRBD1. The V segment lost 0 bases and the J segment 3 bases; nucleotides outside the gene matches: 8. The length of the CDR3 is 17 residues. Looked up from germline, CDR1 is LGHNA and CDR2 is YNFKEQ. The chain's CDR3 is CASSQERGDRGVYEQYF. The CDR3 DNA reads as TGTGCCAGCAGCCAAGAAAGGGGGGACAGGGGAGTCTACGAGCAGTACTTC.

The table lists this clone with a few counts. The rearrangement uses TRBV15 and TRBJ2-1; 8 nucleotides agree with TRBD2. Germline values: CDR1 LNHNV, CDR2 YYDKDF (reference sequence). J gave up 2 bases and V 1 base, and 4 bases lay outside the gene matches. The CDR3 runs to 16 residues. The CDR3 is CATSRGGTRAYNEQFF. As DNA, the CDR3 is TGTGCCACCAGCAGAGGTGGGACTAGAGCCTACAATGAGCAGTTCTTC. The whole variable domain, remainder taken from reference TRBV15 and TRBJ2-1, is DAMVIQNPRYQVTQFGKPVTLSCSQTLNHNVMYWYQQKSSQAPKLLFHYYDKDFNNEADTPDNFQSRRPNTSFCFLDIRSPGLGDTAMYLCATSRGGTRAYNEQFFGPGTRLTVL.

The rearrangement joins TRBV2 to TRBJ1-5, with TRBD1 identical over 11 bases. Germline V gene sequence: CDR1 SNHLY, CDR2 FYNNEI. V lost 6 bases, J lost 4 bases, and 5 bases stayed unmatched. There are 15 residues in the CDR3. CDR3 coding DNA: TGTGCCAGCAGCCTAGGACAGGGGGCGAATCAGCCCCAGCATTTT. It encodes CASSLGQGANQPQHF. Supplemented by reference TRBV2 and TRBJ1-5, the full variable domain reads EPEVTQTPSHQVTQMGQEVILRCVPISNHLYFYWYRQILGQKVEFLVSFYNNEISEKSEIFDDQFSVERPDGSNFTLKIRSTKLEDSAMYFCASSLGQGANQPQHFGDGTRLSIL.

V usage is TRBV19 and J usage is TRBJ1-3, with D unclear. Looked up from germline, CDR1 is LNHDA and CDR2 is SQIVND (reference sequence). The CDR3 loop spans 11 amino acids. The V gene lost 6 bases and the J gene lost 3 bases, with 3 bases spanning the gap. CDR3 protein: CASSIGNTIYF. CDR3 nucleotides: TGTGCCAGTAGCATTGGAAACACCATATATTTT.

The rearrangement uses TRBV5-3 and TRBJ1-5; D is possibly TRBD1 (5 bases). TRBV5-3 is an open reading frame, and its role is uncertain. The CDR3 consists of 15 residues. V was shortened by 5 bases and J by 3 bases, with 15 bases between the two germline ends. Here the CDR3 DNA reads TGTGCCAGAAGTTTCGGGGGGAAAAACAATCAGCCCCAGCATTTT. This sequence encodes CARSFGGKNNQPQHF.

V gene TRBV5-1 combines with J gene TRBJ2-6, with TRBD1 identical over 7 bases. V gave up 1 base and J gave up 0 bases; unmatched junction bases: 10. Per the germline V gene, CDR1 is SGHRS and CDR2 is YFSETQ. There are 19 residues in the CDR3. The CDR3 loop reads CASSLTNRGLNSGANVLTF. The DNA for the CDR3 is TGCGCCAGCAGCTTGACCAACAGGGGTCTAAACTCTGGGGCCAACGTCCTGACTTTC.

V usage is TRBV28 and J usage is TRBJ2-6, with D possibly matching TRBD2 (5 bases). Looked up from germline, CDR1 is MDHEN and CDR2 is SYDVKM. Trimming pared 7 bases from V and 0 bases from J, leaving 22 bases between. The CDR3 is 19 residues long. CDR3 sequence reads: CASTSLLDWGDSGANVLTF. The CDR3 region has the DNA TGTGCCAGCACCTCCCTCCTGGACTGGGGAGACTCTGGGGCCAACGTCCTGACTTTC.

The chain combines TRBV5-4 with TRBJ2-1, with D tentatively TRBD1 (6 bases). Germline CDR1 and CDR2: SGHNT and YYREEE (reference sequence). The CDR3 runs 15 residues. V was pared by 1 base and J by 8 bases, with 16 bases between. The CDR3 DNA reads TGTGCCAGCAGCTTGTGGGGGCCCTCCTCGGATGAGCAGTTCTTC. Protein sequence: CASSLWGPSSDEQFF.

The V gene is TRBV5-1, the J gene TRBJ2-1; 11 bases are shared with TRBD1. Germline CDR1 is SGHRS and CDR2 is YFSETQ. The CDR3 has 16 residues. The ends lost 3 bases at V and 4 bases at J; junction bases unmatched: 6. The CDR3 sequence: CASSSRTGGLYNEQFF. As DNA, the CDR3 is TGCGCCAGCAGCTCTCGGACAGGGGGCTTGTACAATGAGCAGTTCTTC.